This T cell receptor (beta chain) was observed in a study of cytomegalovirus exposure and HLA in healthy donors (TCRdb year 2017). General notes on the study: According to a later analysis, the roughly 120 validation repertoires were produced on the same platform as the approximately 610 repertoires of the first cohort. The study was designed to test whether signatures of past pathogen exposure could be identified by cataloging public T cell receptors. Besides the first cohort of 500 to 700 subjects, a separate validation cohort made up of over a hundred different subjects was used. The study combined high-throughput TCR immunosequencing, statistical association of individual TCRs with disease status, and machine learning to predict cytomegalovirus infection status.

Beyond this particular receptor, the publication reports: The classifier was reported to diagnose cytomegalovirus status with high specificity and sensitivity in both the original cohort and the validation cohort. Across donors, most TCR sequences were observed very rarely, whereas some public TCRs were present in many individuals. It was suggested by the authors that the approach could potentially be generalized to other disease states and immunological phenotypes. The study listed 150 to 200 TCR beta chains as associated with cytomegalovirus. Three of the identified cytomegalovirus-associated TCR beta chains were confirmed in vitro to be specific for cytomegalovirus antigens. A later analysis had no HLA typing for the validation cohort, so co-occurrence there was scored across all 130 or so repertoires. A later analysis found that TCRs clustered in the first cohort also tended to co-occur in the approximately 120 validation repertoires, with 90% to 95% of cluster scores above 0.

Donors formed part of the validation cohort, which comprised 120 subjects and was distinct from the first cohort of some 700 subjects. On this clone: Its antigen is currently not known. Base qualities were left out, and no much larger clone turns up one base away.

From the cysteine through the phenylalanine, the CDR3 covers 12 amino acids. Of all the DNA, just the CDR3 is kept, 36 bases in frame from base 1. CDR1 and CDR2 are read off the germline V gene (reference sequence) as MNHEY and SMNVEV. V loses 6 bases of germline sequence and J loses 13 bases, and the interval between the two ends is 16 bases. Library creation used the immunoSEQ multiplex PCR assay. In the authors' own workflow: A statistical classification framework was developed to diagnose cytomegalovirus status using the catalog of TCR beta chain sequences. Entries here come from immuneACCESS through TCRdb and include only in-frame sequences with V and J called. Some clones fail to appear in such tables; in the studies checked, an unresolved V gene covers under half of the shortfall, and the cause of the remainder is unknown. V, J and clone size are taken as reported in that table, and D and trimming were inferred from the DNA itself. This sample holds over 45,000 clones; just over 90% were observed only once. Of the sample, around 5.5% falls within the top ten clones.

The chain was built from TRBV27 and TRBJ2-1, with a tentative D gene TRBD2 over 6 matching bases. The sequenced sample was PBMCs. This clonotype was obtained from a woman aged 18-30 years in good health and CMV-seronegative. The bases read TGTGCCAGCAGCCTCCCAGGAGGGTCTCAGTTCTTC. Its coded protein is CASSLPGGSQFF.